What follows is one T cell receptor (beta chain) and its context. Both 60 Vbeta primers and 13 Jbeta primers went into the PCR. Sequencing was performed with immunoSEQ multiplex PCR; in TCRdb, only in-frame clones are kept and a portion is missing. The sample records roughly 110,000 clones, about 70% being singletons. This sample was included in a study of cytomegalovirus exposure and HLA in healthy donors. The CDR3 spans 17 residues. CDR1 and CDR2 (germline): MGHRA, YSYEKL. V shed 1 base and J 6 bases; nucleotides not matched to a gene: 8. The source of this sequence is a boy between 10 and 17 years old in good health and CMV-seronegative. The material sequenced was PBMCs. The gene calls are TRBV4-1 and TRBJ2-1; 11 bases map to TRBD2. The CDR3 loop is CASSQGVAGGLSNEQFF. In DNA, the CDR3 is TGCGCCAGCAGCCAAGGGGTAGCGGGGGGGCTTTCCAATGAGCAGTTCTTC.